These 23 T cell receptor beta chains share one sample of origin, sequenced in a study of T cell responses to AZD1222 COVID-19 vaccine. Using immunoSEQ multiplex PCR, the repertoire was profiled, and TCRdb retains in-frame clones only, with some absent. Counted here are around 80,000 clones, under 95% occurring once; the ten biggest clones make up roughly 5.1%. Source: peripheral blood, taken 28 days after the second AZD1222 dose. The receptors derive from an adult who received the AZD1222 COVID-19 vaccine.

The V call is TRBV7-9, the J call TRBJ1-1; D is unclear. The length of the CDR3 is 12 residues. The V end was cut by 5 bases, the J end by 4 bases, with 8 bases between. The germline CDR1 and CDR2 sequences are SEHNR and FQNEAQ (reference sequence). CDR3 sequence: CASSPTGTEAFF. The CDR3 region has the DNA TGTGCCAGCAGCCCTACGGGCACTGAAGCTTTCTTT. Looking up the rest from reference TRBV7-9 and TRBJ1-1 gives the full variable domain: DTGVSQNPRHKITKRGQNVTFRCDPISEHNRLYWYRQTLGQGPEFLTYFQNEAQLEKSRLLSDRFSAERPKGSFSTLEIQRTEQGDSAMYLCASSPTGTEAFFGQGTRLTVV.

The genes are TRBV5-1 and TRBJ2-1, with D unclear. The CDR3 covers 13 residues. Germline V gene lookup returns CDR1 SGHRS and CDR2 YFSETQ. V dropped 3 bases and J dropped 6 bases, with 10 bases sitting between them. The CDR3 loop reads CASSYQSRNEQFF. For the CDR3, the DNA is TGCGCCAGCAGCTATCAGAGTCGCAATGAGCAGTTCTTC.

This CDR3 reads CASSLEGAGYGYTF. The CDR3 DNA reads TGCGCCAGCAGCTTGGAAGGAGCTGGCTATGGCTACACCTTC. The chain combines TRBV5-1 with TRBJ1-2; no firm D call. V lost 0 bases to trimming and J lost 4 bases, with 10 bases between them. This CDR3 is built from 14 residues. Germline assignment: CDR1 SGHRS and CDR2 YFSETQ.

J is TRBJ1-3 and V is TRBV4-2, with TRBD1 as a possible D gene (5 bases). Between the trimmed V and J ends, which lost 0 bases and 2 bases, there was a span of 14 bases. This CDR3 is built from 17 residues. CDR1 and CDR2 (germline): LGHNA, YNFKEQ. The CDR3 sequence is CASSQDPDITAGNTIYF. CDR3 DNA: TGTGCCAGCAGCCAAGATCCGGACATCACTGCTGGAAACACCATATATTTT.

The V call is TRBV19, the J call TRBJ2-3; D possibly corresponds to TRBD2 (6 bases). Between the trimmed V and J ends, which lost 6 bases and 4 bases, there was a span of 11 bases. The CDR3 contains 13 residues. CDR1 is LNHDA and CDR2 is SQIVND in the germline V gene (reference sequence). The CDR3 coding sequence is TGTGCCAGTAGCTCGGGCGGGGCAGATACGCAGTATTTT. This sequence encodes CASSSGGADTQYF.

The chain combines TRBV29-1 with TRBJ2-5; no reliable D call. With 0 bases removed from V and 5 bases from J, the gap between germline ends came to 7 bases. The germline V gene has CDR1 SQVTM and CDR2 ANQGSEA. This CDR3 contains 12 residues. The CDR3 sequence: CSVEERRETQYF. The CDR3 nucleotides read TGCAGCGTTGAAGAGCGTCGCGAGACCCAGTACTTC.

The DNA of the CDR3 is TGTGCCAGCAGCCGAAGTCAACTGGCCTACAATGAGCAGTTCTTC. Translation: CASSRSQLAYNEQFF. The rearrangement joins TRBV6-5 to TRBJ2-1; D uncertain. V dropped 6 bases and J dropped 2 bases, with 14 bases sitting between them. From germline, CDR1 is MNHEY and CDR2 SVGAGI. The CDR3 covers 15 residues.

The rearrangement links TRBV28 to TRBJ2-5; 8 bases match TRBD1. Germline trimming cut 3 bases from V and 7 bases from J; bases unmatched to any gene: 13. The CDR3 loop spans 16 amino acids. The germline CDR1 and CDR2 sequences are MDHEN and SYDVKM. In DNA form, the CDR3 reads TGTGCCAGCAGTTTGGCTTTCAGGACCGGGACAGGGACCCAGTACTTC. It encodes CASSLAFRTGTGTQYF.

CDR3 sequence: CASSILAGVTLYEQYF. The DNA for the CDR3 is TGTGCCAGTAGTATTCTAGCGGGAGTTACCCTCTACGAGCAGTACTTC. This chain joins TRBV19 and TRBJ2-7, with 10 bases aligning to TRBD2. The V segment lost 3 bases and the J segment 3 bases; nucleotides outside the gene matches: 8. The germline gives CDR1 LNHDA, CDR2 SQIVND (reference sequence). This CDR3 spans 16 amino acids.

The chain uses TRBV5-1 and TRBJ2-7, with 12 bases lining up with TRBD2. The CDR3 totals 18 residues. Unmatched junction bases numbered 13, after V lost 4 bases and J lost 2 bases. Germline values: CDR1 SGHRS, CDR2 YFSETQ. CDR3 coding DNA: TGCGCCAGCAGCCCCCTCCGACTAGCGGGAGACGGCCCCTACGAGCAGTACTTC. Its translation: CASSPLRLAGDGPYEQYF.

The CDR3 coding sequence is TGTGCCAGCAGCCGAGGGGCGTACACCGGGGAGCTGTTTTTT. Translated: CASSRGAYTGELFF. The chain has TRBV7-9 and TRBJ2-2, with D possibly called TRBD1 or TRBD2 (5 bases each). Between the trimmed V and J ends, which lost 5 bases and 3 bases, there was a span of 10 bases. Germline CDR1 and CDR2: SEHNR and FQNEAQ (reference sequence). CDR3 length: 14 amino acids.

Written as DNA, the CDR3 is TGTGCCAGCAGCGTGCTGGGGAAAGCTTTCTTT. Translating gives CASSVLGKAFF. This chain uses TRBV6-2 or TRBV6-3 with TRBJ1-1; D remains unclear. The germline gives CDR1 MNHEY, CDR2 SVGEGT. Deletions cut 6 bases from V and 9 bases from J, with 11 bases between. The CDR3 has 11 amino acids.

The chain uses TRBV27 and TRBJ1-1; the D gene is possibly TRBD1 (6 bases). Germline CDR1 MNHEY, CDR2 SMNVEV (reference sequence). The CDR3 runs 13 residues. Trimming stripped 5 bases from V and 4 bases from J, with 11 bases between. CDR3 residues: CASSGRGGTEAFF. CDR3 DNA sequence: TGTGCCAGCAGTGGCAGGGGTGGCACTGAAGCTTTCTTT.

In this sample, this clone turned up a few times. This chain joins TRBV28 and TRBJ1-2; D gene uncertain. Germline CDR1 is MDHEN and CDR2 is SYDVKM. The CDR3 totals 11 residues. Trimming stripped 5 bases from V and 4 bases from J, with 5 bases between. CDR3 in DNA: TGTGCCAGCAGTCATCCCTATGGCTACACCTTC. It yields the protein CASSHPYGYTF.

The chain recombines TRBV5-4 with TRBJ2-7; 9 bases align to TRBD1. Germline values: CDR1 SGHNT, CDR2 YYREEE (reference sequence). J was trimmed by 4 bases and V by 0 bases; bases with no gene match: 2. The CDR3 consists of 14 residues. The CDR3 DNA reads as TGTGCCAGCAGCTTGGAACAGGGGGCATACGAGCAGTACTTC. This codes for CASSLEQGAYEQYF.

This chain uses TRBV7-9 with TRBJ1-1, with no clear D. Trimming left V 4 bases short and J 1 base short, with 10 bases between. The CDR3 spans 14 residues. Germline assignment: CDR1 SEHNR and CDR2 FQNEAQ (reference sequence). The CDR3 is CASSSWTANTEAFF. The CDR3 bases are TGTGCCAGCAGCTCTTGGACGGCGAACACTGAAGCTTTCTTT.

The chain carries TRBV6-2 or TRBV6-3 and TRBJ2-7; no clear D gene. V dropped 6 bases and J dropped 5 bases, with 14 bases sitting between them. Germline V gene data show CDR1 as MNHEY and CDR2 as SVGEGT. CDR3 length equals 13 residues. CDR3 nucleotide sequence: TGTGCCAGCAGCAAAGGGCCTAACCACGAGCAGTACTTC. It translates to CASSKGPNHEQYF.

This chain uses TRBV19 with TRBJ2-3; 7 bases are shared with TRBD2. The germline V gene encodes CDR1 LNHDA and CDR2 SQIVND (reference sequence). The CDR3 loop spans 16 amino acids. J was trimmed by 4 bases and V by 3 bases; bases with no gene match: 10. CDR3 sequence reads: CASSIPGLRSADTQYF. The DNA for the CDR3 is TGTGCCAGTAGTATTCCGGGACTAAGGTCCGCAGATACGCAGTATTTT. The variable domain in full, completed from reference TRBV19 and TRBJ2-3, reads DGGITQSPKYLFRKEGQNVTLSCEQNLNHDAMYWYRQDPGQGLRLIYYSQIVNDFQKGDIAEGYSVSREKKESFPLTVTSAQKNPTAFYLCASSIPGLRSADTQYFGPGTRLTVL.

This rearrangement joins TRBV10-2 to TRBJ2-1; TRBD2 might be the D (5 bases). Trimming shortened V by 7 bases and J by 7 bases, and 8 bases separated the two germline ends. The length of the CDR3 is 11 residues. Germline-derived CDR1 and CDR2 are WSHSY and SAAADI. CDR3 DNA: TGCGCCAGCACTGGCGGGAATGAGCAGTTCTTC. Its protein is CASTGGNEQFF.

The chain uses TRBV19 and TRBJ2-1; D is ambiguous. V lost 7 bases and J lost 2, with 21 bases in between. Germline values: CDR1 LNHDA, CDR2 SQIVND (reference sequence). The CDR3 contains 17 residues. The CDR3 nucleotides are TGTGCCAGTACCCCCAGGCCTACTGGCGGCGCCTACAATGAGCAGTTCTTC. Translation: CASTPRPTGGAYNEQFF.

The CDR3 bases are TGCAGCGTTGAAGATCCCGTAGATACGCAGTATTTT. Its translation: CSVEDPVDTQYF. V and J are TRBV29-1 and TRBJ2-3, with D uncertain. The CDR3 runs to 12 residues. CDR1 is SQVTM, CDR2 ANQGSEA, per germline. The V and J ends lost 0 bases and 5 bases respectively, with 6 bases between them.

The chain combines TRBV27 with TRBJ2-2; TRBD1 matches at 7 bases. The germline gives CDR1 MNHEY, CDR2 SMNVEV (reference sequence). The CDR3 spans 16 residues. The ends lost 4 bases at V and 1 base at J; junction bases unmatched: 6. CDR3 DNA sequence: TGTGCCAGCAGTTCTTTAAACAGGGGGAACACCGGGGAGCTGTTTTTT. Encoded protein: CASSSLNRGNTGELFF.

V is TRBV29-1 and J is TRBJ2-3, with D possibly matching TRBD2 (5 bases). Germline lookup yields CDR1 SQVTM and CDR2 ANQGSEA. V lost 6 bases to trimming and J lost 7 bases, with 14 bases between them. The CDR3 totals 12 residues. The CDR3 region is CSVDGVSNTQYF. The CDR3 DNA reads TGCAGCGTCGACGGGGTATCGAATACGCAGTATTTT.